The entry that follows covers one T cell receptor (beta chain) sequence. Antigen: not known. Sequencing was performed with immunoSEQ multiplex PCR; in TCRdb, only in-frame clones are kept and a portion is missing. The sample records 73,000 or so clones, about 90% being singletons. This sample was taken from a study of graft-versus-host responses after intestinal transplantation. The wider study: Transplants given to recipients were multivisceral, liver-intestinal, or isolated intestinal. Once they had received anti-thymocyte globulin induction, all recipients took tacrolimus and steroids for around three years. Study observations and caveats: The authors found GvH clones in recipient marrow, some appearing first in ileum or blood.

Germline lookup yields CDR1 LNHDA and CDR2 SQIVND (reference sequence). V lost 6 bases and J 3 bases, leaving 12 bases between the germline ends. The CDR3 is 14 amino acids. The genes are TRBV19 and TRBJ1-5; D is perhaps TRBD1 (6 bases). Sequencing used unstimulated CD8+ T cells sorted from spleen or lymph node cells, obtained before transplant. The clonotype comes from a human donor who was the organ donor for an intestinal transplant. For the CDR3, the DNA is TGTGCCAGTAGGGAACGACAGGTCAATCAGCCCCAGCATTTT. It encodes CASRERQVNQPQHF.